This T cell receptor (beta chain) was identified in a study of human T cells and chemical hapten exposure. TCRdb used MiXCR to reprocess the RACE reads, holding one entry per CDR3 protein. This table holds just under 350,000 distinct CDR3 sequences, 6% to 8.5% found once. Notes on the study in general: It should be noted that donors had alopecia, so their immune response may differ from healthy people's. Versus controls, significantly more large CDR3 similarity clusters arose from expanded TCRs. TCRs at high frequency, those above 1 in 1000, did not change with DPC sensitization.

Concerning this clonotype: As yet, its antigen is unknown.

Trimming shortened V by 1 base and J by 2 bases, and 10 bases separated the two germline ends. The CDR3 has 15 residues. CDR1 SGHTA and CDR2 FQGNSA come from the germline V gene. The sample's time point: patch test 1, 2 weeks after DPC sensitization. Regarding treatment: therapeutic diphenylcyclopropenone sensitization with weekly scalp DPC. This chain joins TRBV7-2 and TRBJ2-3, with D uncertain. The sequence was obtained from a woman aged 18-35 years with alopecia areata. Some clones in this sample may be carry-over from other donors' samples. Sequencing was performed on whole blood, taken in connection with sensitization to the hapten diphenylcyclopropenone (DPC). The CDR3 here is CASSLVELLTDTQYF. DNA for the CDR3: TGTGCCAGCAGCTTAGTGGAGTTACTCACAGATACGCAGTATTTT.